These 20 T cell receptor beta chains came from one sample sequenced in a study of blood T cell repertoires in COVID-19. Data came from immunoSEQ multiplex PCR; TCRdb stores just in-frame clones and leaves some out. The sample comprises 120,000 or so clones, around 91% of which are singletons, and 3.8% rests with the top ten. Sequences were obtained from peripheral blood. The receptor source for this set is a woman aged 55-69 years with COVID-19, enrolled during active disease.

The rearrangement uses TRBV6-2 or TRBV6-3 and TRBJ1-2; D unresolved. The V gene's germline CDR1 is MNHEY and CDR2 SVGEGT. Trimming took 2 bases from V and 5 from J, leaving 12 bases between them. The CDR3 spans 14 residues. CDR3 region: CASSYTVPNYGYTF. CDR3 DNA: TGTGCCAGCAGTTACACAGTACCCAATTATGGCTACACCTTC.

The V gene is TRBV6-8, the J gene TRBJ2-7; 8 positions agree with TRBD1. The CDR3 sequence is 13 residues long. Unmatched junction bases numbered 5, after V lost 6 bases and J lost 4 bases. Germline CDR1 and CDR2: MNHGY and SAAAGT. In DNA form, the CDR3 reads TGTGCCAGCAGAGTACAGGGGGTGTACGAGCAGTACTTC. Protein: CASRVQGVYEQYF.

The chain combines TRBV7-9 with TRBJ2-2, with a tentative D call TRBD1 (6 bases). The CDR3 sequence is 19 residues long. V dropped 1 base and J dropped 0 bases, with 18 bases sitting between them. Germline V gives CDR1 SEHNR, CDR2 FQNEAQ (reference sequence). The CDR3 here is CASSLVGTKFPANTGELFF. In nucleotides, the CDR3 is TGTGCCAGCAGCTTAGTTGGGACAAAATTCCCCGCGAACACCGGGGAGCTGTTTTTT.

This rearrangement joins TRBV3-1 (or the pseudogene TRBV3-2) to TRBJ1-2; possible D gene TRBD1, 5 bases. Germline-derived CDR1 and CDR2 are LGHDT and YNNKEL (reference sequence). Trimming shortened V by 1 base and J by 3 bases, and 9 bases separated the two germline ends. The CDR3 is made up of 14 amino acids. The CDR3 DNA reads TGTGCCAGCAGCCAAGGGGGGACTCACTATGGCTACACCTTC. Translated: CASSQGGTHYGYTF.

This clone has a single count. This chain joins TRBV25-1 and TRBJ2-7; D ambiguous. Germline-derived CDR1 and CDR2 are MGHDK and SYGVNS. V was shortened by 9 bases and J by 2 bases, with 8 bases between the two germline ends. The CDR3 totals 11 residues. DNA of the CDR3: TGTGCCAGTCGTGAGGCCTACGAGCAGTACTTC. Its protein is CASREAYEQYF.

The rearrangement joins TRBV7-3 to TRBJ2-6; TRBD2 might be the D (6 bases). V lost 7 bases, J lost 1 base, and 14 bases lay in between. Germline loops: CDR1 SGHTA, CDR2 FQGTGA. CDR3 length: 16 residues. Here the CDR3 DNA reads TGTGCCAGCAAGGAGGGACCGGGGTCTGGGGCCAACGTCCTGACTTTC. As protein: CASKEGPGSGANVLTF.

This chain joins TRBV5-1 and TRBJ2-5; D unclear. Deletions cut 0 bases from V and 7 bases from J, with 13 bases between. From germline, CDR1 is SGHRS and CDR2 YFSETQ. This CDR3 contains 14 residues. CDR3 loop: CASSLAPRAGTQYF. CDR3 DNA sequence: TGCGCCAGCAGCTTGGCCCCTCGAGCAGGGACCCAGTACTTC.

The V gene is TRBV7-2, the J gene TRBJ1-2; 9 bases map to TRBD1. The CDR3 is 16 amino acids. J lost 4 bases, V lost 3 bases, and 9 bases had no gene match. Per germline, CDR1 SGHTA and CDR2 FQGNSA. The CDR3: CASSLDRGIAGYGYTF. CDR3 DNA: TGTGCCAGCAGCTTGGACAGGGGTATAGCGGGCTATGGCTACACCTTC.

J is TRBJ2-1 and V is TRBV6-2 or TRBV6-3, with D tentatively TRBD2 (5 bases). The CDR3 extends over 14 amino acids. V lost 6 bases and J 0 bases, leaving 9 bases between the germline ends. Germline loops: CDR1 MNHEY, CDR2 SVGEGT. The CDR3 bases are TGTGCCAGCAGCCGCGGGTTCTCCTACAATGAGCAGTTCTTC. This codes for CASSRGFSYNEQFF.

The chain employs TRBV7-2 and TRBJ1-3; 10 bases map to TRBD1. Germline CDR1 reads SGHTA; CDR2 reads FQGNSA. The ends lost 4 bases at V and 4 bases at J; junction bases unmatched: 7. This CDR3 has 16 residues. The CDR3 spells CASSSRTGGIGNTIYF. The CDR3, as DNA: TGTGCCAGCAGCTCCCGGACAGGGGGAATAGGAAACACCATATATTTT.

V usage is TRBV7-2 and J usage is TRBJ1-1; D may be TRBD1 (6 bases). In germline, CDR1 is SGHTA, CDR2 FQGNSA. Trimming stripped 0 bases from V and 7 bases from J, with 12 bases between. The CDR3 runs to 14 residues. Here the CDR3 reads CASSLARTASEAFF. CDR3 nucleotide sequence: TGTGCCAGCAGCTTAGCGCGGACAGCAAGTGAAGCTTTCTTT.

The chain combines TRBV20-1 with TRBJ1-3, with D hard to call. Between the trimmed V and J ends, which lost 3 bases and 0 bases, there was a span of 6 bases. Germline CDR1 is DFQATT and CDR2 is SNEGSKA (reference sequence). This CDR3 contains 13 residues. As DNA, the CDR3 is TGCAGTGCTAGTTCGCGCTCTGGAAACACCATATATTTT. Encoded protein: CSASSRSGNTIYF.

The chain employs TRBV6-6 and TRBJ2-7, with D perhaps matching TRBD1 (5 bases). Trimming took 8 bases from V and 4 from J, leaving 18 bases between them. CDR1 is MNHNY and CDR2 is SVGAGI in the germline V gene (reference sequence). CDR3 size: 14 residues. CDR3 coding DNA: TGTGCCAGCTGCCAGGGCCAGGGTGCATACGAGCAGTACTTC. This codes for CASCQGQGAYEQYF.

The CDR3 spells CASSLGASISYEQYF. The CDR3 DNA sequence: TGTGCCAGCTCTCTAGGGGCATCCATCTCCTACGAGCAGTACTTC. The rearrangement uses TRBV5-4 and TRBJ2-7, with D possibly TRBD1 on 5 matching bases. This CDR3 is 15 amino acids long. V was trimmed by 7 bases and J by 0 bases, leaving 17 bases between them. Germline V gene sequence: CDR1 SGHNT, CDR2 YYREEE (reference sequence). Together with reference TRBV5-4 and TRBJ2-7, the CDR3 gives the full variable domain: ETGVTQSPTHLIKTRGQQVTLRCSSQSGHNTVSWYQQALGQGPQFIFQYYREEENGRGNFPPRFSGLQFPNYSSELNVNALELDDSALYLCASSLGASISYEQYFGPGTRLTVT.

This chain uses TRBV29-1 with TRBJ1-1; D is unresolved. Germline lookup yields CDR1 SQVTM and CDR2 ANQGSEA. This CDR3 region has 12 residues. The V gene lost 5 bases and the J gene lost 1 base, with 8 bases spanning the gap. CDR3 region: CSVFSGNTEAFF. In DNA form, the CDR3 reads TGCAGCGTTTTTTCGGGGAACACTGAAGCTTTCTTT.

The V and J genes are TRBV19 and TRBJ2-6; 8 nucleotides align to TRBD1. Germline CDR1 reads LNHDA; CDR2 reads SQIVND (reference sequence). The CDR3 extends over 22 amino acids. J gave up 0 bases and V 0 bases, and 16 bases lay outside the gene matches. CDR3 amino acids: CASSIDSLISRGRSSGANVLTF. CDR3 bases: TGTGCCAGTAGTATAGATAGTTTGATTAGCAGGGGGCGAAGCTCTGGGGCCAACGTCCTGACTTTC.

The rearrangement links TRBV7-8 to TRBJ1-1; TRBD1 is a possible D gene (5 bases). There are 15 residues in the CDR3. Trimming left V 2 bases short and J 4 bases short, with 14 bases between. Per germline, CDR1 SGHVS and CDR2 FQNEAQ. This chain's CDR3 is CASSLSPGRGTEAFF. In DNA form, the CDR3 reads TGTGCCAGCAGCTTATCGCCAGGGAGGGGCACTGAAGCTTTCTTT.

The chain has TRBV11-1 and TRBJ1-1, with D possibly matching TRBD1 (6 bases). V lost 2 bases and J lost 5, with 12 bases in between. The CDR3 runs 14 residues. Germline V lookup: CDR1 SGHAT, CDR2 FQDESV (reference sequence). CDR3 in DNA: TGTGCCAGCAGCTTATTAGCCAGGGGTACTGAAGCTTTCTTT. Its translation: CASSLLARGTEAFF.

The chain uses TRBV3-1 (or the pseudogene TRBV3-2) and TRBJ1-3; 9 bases are a match to TRBD1. The CDR3 is 15 amino acids. V was pared by 4 bases and J by 2 bases, with 3 bases of the junction left unmatched. Germline V lookup: CDR1 LGHDT, CDR2 YNNKEL (reference sequence). In DNA form, the CDR3 reads TGTGCCAGCAGCCCTCGGGACAGGGCTGGAAACACCATATATTTT. It is translated as CASSPRDRAGNTIYF.

This chain connects TRBV11-2 to TRBJ2-2; D is possibly TRBD2 (5 bases). The CDR3 runs 17 residues. Germline CDR1 SGHAT, CDR2 FQNNGV. V was shortened by 6 bases and J by 4 bases, with 21 bases between the two germline ends. The CDR3 loop reads CASRQSGRTRGTGELFF. The DNA for the CDR3 is TGTGCCAGCAGACAAAGCGGACGGACCCGCGGCACCGGGGAGCTGTTTTTT.